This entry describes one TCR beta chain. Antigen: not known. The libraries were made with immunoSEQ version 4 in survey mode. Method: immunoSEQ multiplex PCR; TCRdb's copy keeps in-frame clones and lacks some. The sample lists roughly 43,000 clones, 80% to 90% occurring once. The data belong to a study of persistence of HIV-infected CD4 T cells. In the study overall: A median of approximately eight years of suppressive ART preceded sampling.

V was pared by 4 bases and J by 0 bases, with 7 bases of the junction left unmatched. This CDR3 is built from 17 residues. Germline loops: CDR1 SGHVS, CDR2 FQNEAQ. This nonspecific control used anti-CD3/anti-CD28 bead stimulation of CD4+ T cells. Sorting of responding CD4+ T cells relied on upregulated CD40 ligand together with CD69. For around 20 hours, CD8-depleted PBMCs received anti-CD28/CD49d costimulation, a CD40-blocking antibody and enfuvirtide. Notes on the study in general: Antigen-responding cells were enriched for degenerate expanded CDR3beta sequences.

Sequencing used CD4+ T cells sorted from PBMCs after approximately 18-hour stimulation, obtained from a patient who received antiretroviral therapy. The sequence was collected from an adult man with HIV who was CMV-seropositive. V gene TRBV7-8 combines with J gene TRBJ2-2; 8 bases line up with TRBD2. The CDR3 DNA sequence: TGTGCCAGCAGCTGGGTAGCGGGGATCGCGAACACCGGGGAGCTGTTTTTT. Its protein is CASSWVAGIANTGELFF.